Listed here are 22 T cell receptor beta chains from one sample, sequenced in a study of cytomegalovirus exposure and HLA in healthy donors (dated by TCRdb to about 2017). Library preparation was by the immunoSEQ multiplex PCR assay. For the multiplex PCR, a mixture combining 60 forward primers for TCR Vbeta segments and 13 reverse primers for TCR Jbeta segments was used. The source is immuneACCESS, and TCRdb retained only in-frame sequences with V and J called. Part of the clones is not carried over; for the studies checked, unresolved V genes explain less than half of this, and the remainder is unexplained. Counted in this sample were 95,000 to 150,000 clones; 77% of them appeared once. Jointly, the top ten make up around 3.9% of the sample. Sequences were obtained from PBMCs. The receptors come from a human donor in good health.

The chain employs TRBV7-3 and TRBJ1-2; D may be TRBD1 (6 bases). This CDR3 region has 18 residues. Germline V gives CDR1 SGHTA, CDR2 FQGTGA. Trimming removed 4 bases from V and 5 bases from J, with 26 bases in between. CDR3 amino acids: CASSSRGRLAAGDYGYTF. CDR3 in DNA: TGTGCCAGCAGCTCGCGGGGGCGGTTGGCGGCAGGCGATTATGGCTACACCTTC.

This rearrangement joins TRBV6-5 to TRBJ2-1; possible D gene TRBD1, 6 bases. Germline-derived CDR1 and CDR2 are MNHEY and SVGAGI. This CDR3 has 11 residues. V was cut by 6 bases and J by 8 bases, with 8 bases left in between. The CDR3 bases are TGTGCCAGCAGACAGGGTTATGAGCAGTTCTTC. Translated: CASRQGYEQFF.

J is TRBJ2-1 and V is TRBV29-1; no reliable D call. Germline V gene lookup returns CDR1 SQVTM and CDR2 ANQGSEA. The CDR3 is 15 residues long. Trimming took 2 bases from V and 0 from J, leaving 11 bases between them. The CDR3 sequence: CSVEPPWSSYNEQFF. The CDR3 DNA reads as TGCAGCGTTGAACCCCCGTGGAGCTCCTACAATGAGCAGTTCTTC.

The sample holds a few counts of this clone. CDR3 region: CASSIGQYNEQFF. The CDR3 bases are TGTGCCAGCAGCATCGGACAGTACAATGAGCAGTTCTTC. This chain connects TRBV27 to TRBJ2-1, with D possibly matching TRBD1 (6 bases). The V gene lost 6 bases and the J gene lost 4 bases, with 10 bases spanning the gap. CDR3 length equals 13 residues. Germline V gene data show CDR1 as MNHEY and CDR2 as SMNVEV (reference sequence).

This chain joins TRBV6-1 and TRBJ2-2; TRBD2 matches at 14 bases. With 6 bases clipped from V and 4 bases from J, the junction kept 1 base outside the gene matches. Germline V gene sequence: CDR1 MNHNS, CDR2 SASEGT. There are 15 residues in the CDR3. The CDR3 is CASRGTSGSTGELFF. The CDR3 DNA sequence: TGTGCCAGCAGGGGGACTAGCGGGAGCACCGGGGAGCTGTTTTTT.

This chain joins TRBV19 and TRBJ1-1; tentative D call: TRBD1 (5 bases). Trimming stripped 5 bases from V and 1 base from J, with 8 bases between. Germline V lookup: CDR1 LNHDA, CDR2 SQIVND (reference sequence). CDR3 size: 13 residues. This CDR3 is CASSATANTEAFF. The CDR3, as DNA: TGTGCCAGTAGTGCGACAGCGAACACTGAAGCTTTCTTT.

The chain employs TRBV2 and TRBJ2-2, with a weak D call TRBD2 (6 bases). The CDR3 length is 15 residues. The V end was cut by 0 bases, the J end by 3 bases, with 8 bases between. CDR1 and CDR2 (germline): SNHLY, FYNNEI. The CDR3, as DNA: TGTGCCAGCAGTGAAGCGCGGGGCTACACCGGGGAGCTGTTTTTT. This translates into CASSEARGYTGELFF.

This clone was found once. The rearrangement links TRBV5-1 to TRBJ1-5, with D perhaps TRBD1 (5 bases). The CDR3 loop spans 14 amino acids. Per the germline V gene, CDR1 is SGHRS and CDR2 is YFSETQ. Deletions cut 1 base from V and 6 bases from J, with 11 bases between. CDR3 loop: CASSLSQGGQPQHF. The CDR3 DNA sequence: TGCGCCAGCAGCTTGAGTCAGGGCGGTCAGCCCCAGCATTTT.

The sample holds one count of this clone. The chain recombines TRBV15 with TRBJ1-4, with TRBD1 identical over 7 bases. This CDR3 contains 15 residues. The J segment lost 6 bases and the V segment lost 1 base, leaving 5 bases of the junction unmatched. Germline CDR1 and CDR2: LNHNV and YYDKDF (reference sequence). CDR3 residues: CATSRGTGLDEKLFF. The CDR3 bases are TGTGCCACCAGCAGAGGGACAGGTCTAGATGAAAAACTGTTTTTT.

The table lists this clone with a count of one. The DNA of the CDR3 is TGTGCCAGTAGCTTCCAAGCAGGGGGCTTCACTGAAGCTTTCTTT. This encodes CASSFQAGGFTEAFF. The gene calls are TRBV19 and TRBJ1-1; 8 bases line up with TRBD1. CDR3 length equals 15 residues. Germline loops: CDR1 LNHDA, CDR2 SQIVND (reference sequence). V gave up 6 bases and J gave up 4 bases; unmatched junction bases: 10.

The chain uses TRBV7-8 and TRBJ2-7, with TRBD2 as a possible D gene (5 bases). CDR3 size: 15 residues. The germline CDR1 and CDR2 sequences are SGHVS and FQNEAQ. The V end lost 1 base, the J end lost 9 bases, and 19 bases lay between the germline ends. In DNA, the CDR3 is TGTGCCAGCAGCTTAGGGACTCTCCTTTACTGGGGGCAGTACTTC. Its translation: CASSLGTLLYWGQYF.

The chain couples TRBV4-1 to TRBJ1-1, with TRBD1 matching over 10 bases. The CDR3 runs 16 residues. V lost 2 bases, J lost 7 bases, and 10 bases stayed unmatched. The V gene's germline CDR1 is MGHRA and CDR2 YSYEKL. The CDR3 sequence: CASSQFWAGTGDEAFF. As DNA, the CDR3 is TGCGCCAGCAGCCAATTTTGGGCCGGGACAGGGGATGAAGCTTTCTTT.

This chain connects TRBV10-1 to TRBJ2-5, with D maybe TRBD1 (6 bases). The CDR3 totals 15 residues. Germline V lookup: CDR1 WNHNN, CDR2 SYGVQD (reference sequence). The ends were cut back, 6 bases at V and 5 bases at J, with 19 bases in the middle. CDR3 in amino acids: CASRPRGDRLETQYF. For the CDR3, the DNA is TGCGCCAGCAGACCCCGGGGCGACAGGTTGGAGACCCAGTACTTC.

V and J are TRBV27 and TRBJ2-2; 9 nucleotides line up with TRBD2. J gave up 3 bases and V 2 bases, and 16 bases lay outside the gene matches. CDR1 and CDR2 (germline): MNHEY, SMNVEV (reference sequence). The CDR3 extends over 20 amino acids. The CDR3 bases are TGTGCCAGCAGTTTAGCGGGAGGGCCAAGTATCTCTTTGGACACCGGGGAGCTGTTTTTT. It codes for CASSLAGGPSISLDTGELFF.

The V call is TRBV7-8, the J call TRBJ2-1; 11 nucleotides agree with TRBD2. In germline, CDR1 is SGHVS, CDR2 FQNEAQ. J was trimmed by 3 bases and V by 2 bases; bases with no gene match: 6. This CDR3 is 17 amino acids long. The CDR3 reads CASSLTLAGGGYNEQFF. In nucleotides, the CDR3 is TGTGCCAGCAGCTTAACCTTAGCGGGAGGGGGCTACAATGAGCAGTTCTTC. Drawing the rest from reference TRBV7-8 and TRBJ2-1, the complete variable domain is GAGVSQSPRYKVAKRGQDVALRCDPISGHVSLFWYQQALGQGPEFLTYFQNEAQLDKSGLPSDRFFAERPEGSVSTLKIQRTQQEDSAVYLCASSLTLAGGGYNEQFFGPGTRLTVL.

The gene calls are TRBV27 and TRBJ1-4; weak D call: TRBD1 (5 bases). The CDR3 has 14 residues. Germline loops: CDR1 MNHEY, CDR2 SMNVEV (reference sequence). V dropped 6 bases and J dropped 8 bases, with 16 bases sitting between them. The CDR3 sequence is CASRIGRVGEKLFF. The CDR3 coding sequence is TGTGCCAGCAGGATCGGCAGGGTTGGGGAAAAACTGTTTTTT.

The chain links TRBV6-5 to TRBJ1-1; perhaps TRBD1 as D (6 bases). Trimming pared 4 bases from V and 1 base from J, leaving 10 bases between. This CDR3 spans 14 amino acids. Germline loops: CDR1 MNHEY, CDR2 SVGAGI. CDR3 residues: CASSSGGSNTEAFF. As DNA, the CDR3 is TGTGCCAGCAGTTCGGGGGGCTCGAACACTGAAGCTTTCTTT.

DNA for the CDR3: TGTGCCAGCAGTTTAGCCAGGGTAATCACCGGGGAGCTGTTTTTT. This encodes CASSLARVITGELFF. The chain recombines TRBV28 with TRBJ2-2; perhaps TRBD1 as D (5 bases). The CDR3 runs to 15 residues. Trimming stripped 2 bases from V and 4 bases from J, with 11 bases between. Germline V lookup: CDR1 MDHEN, CDR2 SYDVKM.

The rearrangement links TRBV9 to TRBJ1-1, with D tentatively TRBD1 (5 bases). CDR3 length: 17 amino acids. Germline CDR1 reads SGDLS; CDR2 reads YYNGEE. Trimming took 4 bases from V and 3 from J, leaving 22 bases between them. CDR3 in DNA: TGTGCCAGCAGCCCGAGGTGGGGGGGACCTGAGGACACTGAAGCTTTCTTT. This codes for CASSPRWGGPEDTEAFF.

This chain links TRBV5-1 with TRBJ2-3, with D unresolved. Trimming stripped 0 bases from V and 0 bases from J, with 14 bases between. Germline CDR1 is SGHRS and CDR2 is YFSETQ. This CDR3 has 17 residues. The CDR3 bases are TGCGCCAGCAGCTTGGCCTATATGGGCCTTAGCACAGATACGCAGTATTTT. Its translation: CASSLAYMGLSTDTQYF.

For the CDR3, the DNA is TGTGCCAGCAGTTTACCAACTAAGGTCGGCAACATTCAGTACTTC. It translates to CASSLPTKVGNIQYF. The V gene is TRBV28, the J gene TRBJ2-4, with D unresolved. Germline V gene data show CDR1 as MDHEN and CDR2 as SYDVKM. The CDR3 is made up of 15 amino acids. Trimming cost V 2 bases and J 7 bases, with 15 bases left between them.

This clone was recorded a few times. J is TRBJ1-6 and V is TRBV2; 8 bases line up with TRBD1. Losses at the gene ends were 6 bases for V and 7 bases for J; bases not matched to a gene: 5. Germline V gene lookup returns CDR1 SNHLY and CDR2 FYNNEI. The CDR3 covers 14 residues. DNA for the CDR3: TGTGCCAGCAGCCCTGGACAGGGAAATTCACCCCTCCACTTT. Protein sequence: CASSPGQGNSPLHF.